These 4 T cell receptor gamma chains originate from one sample sequenced in a study of γδ T cells in repeated Plasmodium falciparum infection (dated by TCRdb to 2020 to 2023). For bulk TCR repertoire analysis, Vgamma9/Vdelta2+ and Vdelta2-negative gammadelta T cell populations were isolated by flow sorting from peripheral blood mononuclear cells. Libraries were built with multiplex PCR. The data were produced on an Illumina MiSeq. After TCRdb called clones again from the public reads with CATT, rows with identical DNA were merged. This sample has approximately 28,000 gamma-chain clones in its table, and over 2.5% of those were observed once. The top ten clones comprise 30% to 35% of the sample. Material for sequencing was gamma-delta T cells from blood. Source of these receptors: a pool of human donors (malaria-infected and uninfected, not separated).

This clone was picked up many times. The rearrangement joins TRGV5 to TRGJ1 or TRGJ2. Germline V gene lookup returns CDR1 VINAFY and CDR2 YDVSNSKD. The CDR3 spans 12 residues. With 4 bases clipped from V and 10 bases from J, the junction kept 10 bases outside the gene matches. CDR3 sequence: CATWDTAEKKLF. In DNA, the CDR3 is TGTGCCACCTGGGATACCGCCGAGAAGAAACTCTTT.

This clone showed up just a few times. Given a far larger clone just one base away, this is likely a sequencing read error. The same CDR3 is also encoded by other DNA sequences in this sample. CDR3 in DNA: TGTGCCACCTGGGATGGCAAAGATTATAAGAAACTCTTT. Encoded protein: CATWDGKDYKKLF. V gene TRGV2 combines with J gene TRGJ1 or TRGJ2. TCRdb leaves out the J gene; it was filled in here by matching the DNA to germline. Germline lookup yields CDR1 EGSNGY and CDR2 YDSYNSKV. V trimming: 4 bases; J trimming: 5 bases; junction bases outside the gene matches: 8. The CDR3 spans 13 residues.

This clone was observed at least ten times. A mismatch at residue 8 separates the TCRdb protein from the translated DNA, so the protein presented here was translated from the DNA. This chain joins TRGV2 and TRGJ1 or TRGJ2. CDR1 is EGSNGY, CDR2 YDSYNSKV, per germline. This CDR3 is 14 amino acids long. The junction had 4 bases not matched to a gene; V was cut back by 0 bases and J by 2 bases. CDR3 sequence: CATWDGWDYYKKLF. The DNA for the CDR3 is TGTGCCACCTGGGACGGGTGGGATTATTATAAGAAACTCTTT.

This clone has ten or more counts. A read error is possible here, since a much larger clone lies one base away. The same CDR3 can be traced to other DNA sequences in this sample. The gene calls are TRGV9 and TRGJ1 or TRGJ2. CDR1 and CDR2 (germline): GITISATS, ISYDGTV (reference sequence). V lost 0 bases to trimming and J lost 5 bases; unmatched junction nucleotides: 4. The CDR3 extends over 13 amino acids. Here the CDR3 reads CALWEVRDYKKLF. CDR3 nucleotides: TGTGCCTTGTGGGAGGTGAGGGATTATAAGAAACTCTTT.